The T cell receptor (beta chain) under discussion was sequenced for a study of T cell responses to AZD1222 COVID-19 vaccine. Looking at the study overall: Second-dose schedules of about 4 or about 12 weeks were combined.

Germline CDR1 LGHDT, CDR2 YNNKEL (reference sequence). Trimming took off 4 bases at V and 7 bases at J, with 11 bases between the two ends. The CDR3 sequence is 14 residues long. Sequencing was performed with immunoSEQ multiplex PCR; in TCRdb, only in-frame clones are kept and a portion is missing. The repertoire holds 150,000 to 200,000 clones, with 85% to 95% as singletons. The genes are TRBV3-1 (or the pseudogene TRBV3-2) and TRBJ1-6, with TRBD1 as a possible D gene (5 bases). This clonotype was sampled from an adult in good health. This material consisted of peripheral blood, taken on day 0 of AZD1222 vaccination. CDR3 protein: CASSPFRGNSPLHF. Here the CDR3 DNA reads TGTGCCAGCAGCCCTTTTCGGGGGAATTCACCCCTCCACTTT.